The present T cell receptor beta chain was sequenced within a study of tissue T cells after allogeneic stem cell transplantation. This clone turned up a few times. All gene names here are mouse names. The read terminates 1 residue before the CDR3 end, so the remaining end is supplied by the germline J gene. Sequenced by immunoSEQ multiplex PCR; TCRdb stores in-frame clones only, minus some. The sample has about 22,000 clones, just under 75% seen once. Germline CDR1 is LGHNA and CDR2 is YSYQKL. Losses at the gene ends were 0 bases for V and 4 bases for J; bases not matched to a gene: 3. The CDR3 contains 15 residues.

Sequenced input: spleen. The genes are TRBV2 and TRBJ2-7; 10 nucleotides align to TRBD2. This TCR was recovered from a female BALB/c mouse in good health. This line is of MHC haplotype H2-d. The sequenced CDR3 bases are TGTGCCAGCAGCCAAGAGACGGACTGGGGGTATGAACAGTAC. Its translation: CASSQETDWGYEQY. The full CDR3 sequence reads CASSQETDWGYEQYF.